The 27 T cell receptor beta chains listed next were all sequenced from one sample in a study of T cells in Graves' hyperthyroidism and ophthalmopathy. Amplification of TCR beta CDR3 regions used RNA as the template. The primer set for the first-round RT-PCR of the TCR CDR3 was HTBI. One entry per CDR3 protein results from TCRdb running MiXCR on the multiplex PCR reads. The sample includes roughly 650,000 distinct CDR3 sequences, 16% seen only once; the top ten take roughly 3.5%. Sequenced input: blood. These receptors were taken from a woman aged 40 to 50 with Graves' ophthalmopathy.

In this sample, this clonotype turned up many times. The chain employs TRBV3-1 and TRBJ1-2; 8 nucleotides align to TRBD1. In germline, CDR1 is LGHDT, CDR2 YNNKEL (reference sequence). The CDR3 covers 14 residues. Trimming took 3 bases from V and 7 from J; bases not matched to a gene: 7. For the CDR3, the DNA is TGTGCCAGCAGCCAGCTGATAACAGGGGGTGGCTACACCTTC. Translation gives CASSQLITGGGYTF.

This clonotype was seen at least ten times. This sequence joins TRBV18 and TRBJ2-1, with 8 bases lining up with TRBD1. This CDR3 spans 13 amino acids. Germline CDR1 KGHSH, CDR2 LQKENI. Trimming took 6 bases from V and 6 from J; bases not matched to a gene: 4. CDR3 DNA sequence: TGTGCCAGCTCTCAGGGGGCGCGCAATGAGCAGTTCTTC. The encoded protein is CASSQGARNEQFF.

This clonotype appeared many times. The chain combines TRBV20-1 with TRBJ2-1; weak D call: TRBD2 (6 bases). The germline CDR1 and CDR2 sequences are DFQATT and SNEGSKA (reference sequence). This CDR3 is built from 16 residues. V gave up 5 bases and J gave up 1 base, with 18 bases separating them. In DNA, the CDR3 is TGCAGTGCTCCCCGGTCAGCAAGCGGGTCCTACAATGAGCAGTTCTTC. This sequence encodes CSAPRSASGSYNEQFF.

Notes on this clonotype: A single base separates this from a much larger clone, so it may be a read error. CDR3 loop: CAGSPGLAGITGELFF. CDR3 in DNA: TGTGCCGGCAGCCCGGGACTAGCGGGAATCACCGGGGAGCTGTTTTTT. J is TRBJ2-2 and V is TRBV3-1, with 13 bases matching TRBD2. The germline V gene has CDR1 LGHDT and CDR2 YNNKEL (reference sequence). The CDR3 has 16 amino acids.

The table lists this clonotype with many counts. The V call is TRBV5-1, the J call TRBJ1-2; no firm D call. CDR1 and CDR2 (germline): SGHRS, YFSETQ. Trimming took 6 bases from V and 2 from J, leaving 14 bases between them. This CDR3 is 14 amino acids long. CDR3 region: CASNFYGSNYGYTF. The DNA for the CDR3 is TGCGCCAGCAACTTCTATGGGTCGAACTATGGCTACACCTTC.

This clonotype occurred a few times. V is TRBV5-8 and J is TRBJ1-1, with D hard to call. Trimming shortened V by 4 bases and J by 4 bases, and 14 bases separated the two germline ends. CDR1 and CDR2 (germline): SGHTS, YDEGEE. This CDR3 is built from 14 residues. CDR3 bases: TGTGCCAGCAGCCGACAAACGTTTGGCACTGAAGCTTTCTTT. Its protein product is CASSRQTFGTEAFF.

This clonotype was seen only a few times. CDR3 in DNA: TGTGCCAGCAGTTTATATGGTGGAGCCGGGGAGCTGTTTTTT. This gives the protein CASSLYGGAGELFF. This chain uses TRBV27 with TRBJ2-2; D is ambiguous. CDR1 is MNHEY, CDR2 SMNVEV, per germline (reference sequence). The CDR3 covers 14 residues. The ends were cut back, 1 base at V and 6 bases at J, with 9 bases in the middle.

This clonotype was seen ten or more times. The rearrangement uses TRBV13 and TRBJ2-3; 9 bases fit TRBD1. Germline trimming cut 8 bases from V and 3 bases from J; bases unmatched to any gene: 12. CDR3 length equals 16 residues. Germline assignment: CDR1 PRHDT and CDR2 FYEKMQ (reference sequence). CDR3 coding DNA: TGTGCCAGCGCGGCATGGACAGGGGCAATGACAGATACGCAGTATTTT. It specifies CASAAWTGAMTDTQYF. Full variable domain (rest looked up from reference TRBV13 and TRBJ2-3): AAGVIQSPRHLIKEKRETATLKCYPIPRHDTVYWYQQGPGQDPQFLISFYEKMQSDKGSIPDRFSAQQFSDYHSELNMSSLELGDSALYFCASAAWTGAMTDTQYFGPGTRLTVL.

CDR3 sequence reads: CSACGTATFSSTDTQYF. Here the CDR3 DNA reads TGCAGTGCTTGCGGGACAGCTACCTTCTCTAGCACAGATACGCAGTATTTT. The chain has TRBV20-1 and TRBJ2-3; D perhaps matches TRBD1 (7 bases). The CDR3 has 17 amino acids. V was shortened by 5 bases and J by 0 bases, with 21 bases between the two germline ends. Germline V gene lookup returns CDR1 DFQATT and CDR2 SNEGSKA (reference sequence).

The V and J genes are TRBV12-3 or TRBV12-4 and TRBJ1-5; TRBD1 agrees at 7 bases. Trimming cost V 6 bases and J 6 bases; bases outside gene matches: 5. The CDR3 is 13 amino acids. The CDR3 spells CASRGTAAQPQHF. CDR3 in DNA: TGTGCCAGCAGGGGGACAGCCGCTCAGCCCCAGCATTTT.

Ten or more counts support this clonotype. V is TRBV12-3 or TRBV12-4 and J is TRBJ1-6; maybe TRBD1 (5 bases). V was trimmed by 4 bases and J by 9 bases, leaving 16 bases between them. This CDR3 spans 15 amino acids. This CDR3 is CASSSQGPSSSPLHF. The CDR3 DNA reads as TGTGCCAGCAGTTCGCAGGGTCCCTCCAGTTCACCCCTCCACTTT.

This clonotype was picked up a small number of times. The chain uses TRBV12-3 or TRBV12-4 and TRBJ2-2, with TRBD2 identical over 7 bases. With V trimmed by 5 bases and J by 6 bases, 9 bases remained unmatched. The CDR3 is made up of 15 amino acids. The CDR3, as DNA: TGTGCCAGCAGTCTCGGGGCGGGGGTAGCCGGGGAGCTGTTTTTT. This encodes CASSLGAGVAGELFF.

This clonotype was recorded many times. J is TRBJ2-5 and V is TRBV5-1, with D perhaps assigned TRBD1 or TRBD2 (5 bases each). V was trimmed by 0 bases and J by 3 bases, leaving 9 bases between them. The CDR3 covers 14 residues. Germline V lookup: CDR1 SGHRS, CDR2 YFSETQ. For the CDR3, the DNA is TGCGCCAGCAGCTTGGGGGGGAACAAAGAGACCCAGTACTTC. This sequence encodes CASSLGGNKETQYF.

CDR3 nucleotides: TGTGCCAGCAGCCAGATGAGGGGGCAGACCCAGTACTTC. Its translation: CASSQMRGQTQYF. The J gene is TRBJ2-5, the V gene TRBV3-1, with 7 bases aligning to TRBD1. This CDR3 contains 13 residues. Per germline, CDR1 LGHDT and CDR2 YNNKEL (reference sequence). J was trimmed by 6 bases and V by 3 bases; bases with no gene match: 4.

The V and J genes are TRBV6-2 or TRBV6-3 and TRBJ1-2; no reliable D call. Germline V gene sequence: CDR1 MNHEY, CDR2 SVGEGT. This CDR3 contains 14 residues. V shed 6 bases and J shed 2 bases, with 13 bases lying between them. The CDR3 region is CASRRTGNNYGYTF. The CDR3 bases are TGTGCCAGCAGACGGACGGGAAACAACTATGGCTACACCTTC.

For the CDR3, the DNA is TGTGCCAGCAGTTACTCGACCAGGGCTGCACCCCTCCACTTT. Translating gives CASSYSTRAAPLHF. J is TRBJ1-6 and V is TRBV6-5; D might be TRBD1 (5 bases). The V gene's germline CDR1 is MNHEY and CDR2 SVGAGI. The CDR3 runs 14 residues. Trimming shortened V by 0 bases and J by 11 bases, and 11 bases separated the two germline ends.

This clonotype was counted many times. The V call is TRBV20-1, the J call TRBJ2-1; 10 bases match TRBD2. The ends lost 3 bases at V and 7 bases at J; junction bases unmatched: 9. This CDR3 contains 15 residues. Germline CDR1 DFQATT, CDR2 SNEGSKA (reference sequence). CDR3 sequence (DNA): TGCAGTGCTAGTCCTGCTAGCGGGAGTTATAATGAGCAGTTCTTC. It specifies CSASPASGSYNEQFF.

On this clonotype: At one boundary the junction diverges from the germline segment, which might be a read error. The chain employs TRBV7-9 and TRBJ1-6; no firm D call. There are 12 residues in the CDR3. Looked up from germline, CDR1 is SEHNR and CDR2 is FQNEAQ (reference sequence). The CDR3 bases are TGCGCCAGCAGCTCTATTTCTTCACCCCTCCACTTT. This encodes CASSSISSPLHF.

This clonotype was counted many times. The chain has TRBV3-1 and TRBJ2-3, with 12 bases fitting TRBD2. J gave up 4 bases and V 0 bases, and 2 bases lay outside the gene matches. From germline, CDR1 is LGHDT and CDR2 YNNKEL (reference sequence). The CDR3 consists of 16 residues. The DNA for the CDR3 is TGTGCCAGCAGCCAAGATCGACTAGCGGGAGCAGATACGCAGTATTTT. Protein sequence: CASSQDRLAGADTQYF.

This rearrangement joins TRBV5-5 to TRBJ2-1, with 10 positions matching TRBD2. Germline V gives CDR1 SGHKS, CDR2 YYEKEE (reference sequence). V was pared by 4 bases and J by 9 bases, with 19 bases of the junction left unmatched. The CDR3 extends over 18 amino acids. The CDR3 bases are TGTGCCAGCAGCGTTGCGGCCGGAGCGGGGGGGAACAAGGGTGAGCAGTTCTTC. Protein product: CASSVAAGAGGNKGEQFF.

The sample holds a few counts of this clonotype. The rearrangement links TRBV9 to TRBJ1-5; D gene uncertain. Germline CDR1 reads SGDLS; CDR2 reads YYNGEE. V lost 0 bases and J 6 bases, leaving 10 bases between the germline ends. The CDR3 is 14 amino acids. The CDR3 loop is CASSVVPDGQPQHF. CDR3 bases: TGTGCCAGCAGCGTAGTTCCCGATGGTCAGCCCCAGCATTTT. The full variable domain, completed using reference TRBV9 and TRBJ1-5, is DSGVTQTPKHLITATGQRVTLRCSPRSGDLSVYWYQQSLDQGLQFLIQYYNGEERAKGNILERFSAQQFPDLHSELNLSSLELGDSALYFCASSVVPDGQPQHFGDGTRLSIL.

This clonotype came up many times. The chain carries TRBV11-2 and TRBJ2-1; D possibly corresponds to TRBD2 (6 bases). The CDR3 sequence is 17 residues long. V was pared by 5 bases and J by 6 bases, with 23 bases between. The germline CDR1 and CDR2 sequences are SGHAT and FQNNGV. This chain's CDR3 is CASSAGRGSTTGNEQFF. In nucleotides, the CDR3 is TGTGCCAGCAGCGCTGGGCGGGGTTCTACTACGGGCAATGAGCAGTTCTTC.

The chain links TRBV19 to TRBJ1-5, with 12 bases fitting TRBD1. The length of the CDR3 is 18 residues. Germline V gene sequence: CDR1 LNHDA, CDR2 SQIVND (reference sequence). With V trimmed by 4 bases and J by 0 bases, 7 bases remained unmatched. Here the CDR3 reads CASSTGTGGVYSNQPQHF. As DNA, the CDR3 is TGTGCCAGTAGTACCGGGACAGGGGGCGTTTATAGCAATCAGCCCCAGCATTTT.

This clonotype has ten or more counts. The chain carries TRBV6-1 and TRBJ1-1, with 7 bases identical to TRBD1. Germline values: CDR1 MNHNS, CDR2 SASEGT. J gave up 4 bases and V 4 bases, and 9 bases lay outside the gene matches. The CDR3 is 15 residues long. The CDR3 protein is CASSVRQGLATEAFF. The CDR3 coding sequence is TGTGCCAGCAGTGTGCGACAGGGTTTGGCCACTGAAGCTTTCTTT.

This clonotype was recorded at least ten times. This chain links TRBV12-3 or TRBV12-4 with TRBJ2-7; D possibly corresponds to TRBD2 (6 bases). Trimming removed 4 bases at V and 4 bases at J, with 20 bases between. This CDR3 is built from 16 residues. The CDR3 loop reads CASSSRRGFEAYEQYF. The CDR3 DNA sequence: TGTGCCAGCAGTTCCCGGAGGGGTTTCGAAGCGTACGAGCAGTACTTC.

Only a few counts were recorded for this clonotype. The chain employs TRBV5-4 and TRBJ2-7; 8 nucleotides agree with TRBD2. With 1 base clipped from V and 3 bases from J, the junction kept 9 bases outside the gene matches. The CDR3 is made up of 16 amino acids. From germline, CDR1 is SGHNT and CDR2 YYREEE (reference sequence). The CDR3 region has the DNA TGTGCCAGCAGCTTGTACACCGGGACTAGGAACTACGAGCAGTACTTC. It yields the protein CASSLYTGTRNYEQYF.

This clonotype showed up many times. V usage is TRBV7-2 and J usage is TRBJ2-7, with D perhaps matching TRBD1 or TRBD2 (5 bases each). CDR3 length: 14 residues. The V gene's germline CDR1 is SGHTA and CDR2 FQGNSA. V was shortened by 2 bases and J by 2 bases, with 10 bases between the two germline ends. The CDR3 DNA follows: TGTGCCAGCAGCTTATGGAGAGGGGCCTACGAGCAGTACTTC. Encoded protein: CASSLWRGAYEQYF.